In this sample, the clone carrying this TCR beta chain turned up many times. In the authors' methods: Amplified reference gene primers provided the basis for estimating nucleated cell counts. This table comes from immunoSEQ multiplex PCR, and its TCRdb copy is limited to in-frame clones, with some not included. For V, J and clone size, that table is used; D and trimming come from the DNA. The sample includes 180,000 or so clones, around four fifths of them seen just once. This entry comes from a study of blood T cell repertoires in COVID-19. Study-wide background: Some COVID-19 samples were acute and others convalescent; all came from the United States, Italy and Spain. The analysed material was cDNA or gDNA that came from T cells, B-cell-depleted T cells, or PBMCs.

V shed 5 bases, J shed 2 bases, and the junction held 9 bases outside the gene matches. CDR1 LNHDA and CDR2 SQIVND come from the germline V gene (reference sequence). The CDR3 length is 16 residues. Recruits, aged roughly 18 to 95 years, lived in 24 US areas. The source material was PBMCs or T cells enriched from blood (not recorded which). The rearrangement joins TRBV19 to TRBJ2-5; 9 bases line up with TRBD2. This TCR was recovered from a woman in her forties or fifties in a cohort exposed to, infected with or recovered from COVID-19 (not recorded which). CDR3 DNA sequence: TGTGCCAGTAGTGTGGGAGCGGGGGGCGTTCAAGAGACCCAGTACTTC. This codes for CASSVGAGGVQETQYF.